This T cell receptor (beta chain) was retrieved from a study of post-analysis software for immune sequencing data. Study in general: Multiple sclerosis in the patients followed relapsing-remitting, secondary progressive and progressive-relapsing courses.

Points on this clonotype: What it recognizes is unknown.

Germline loops: CDR1 DFQATT, CDR2 SNEGSKA (reference sequence). The CDR3 spans 12 residues. Trimming took off 4 bases at V and 5 bases at J, with 11 bases between the two ends. Presence of unique molecular identifiers characterized the TCR beta cDNA libraries. T cells numbering roughly 1 to 10 million yielded roughly 500,000 cDNA molecules. TCRdb used MiXCR to reprocess the PCR reads, holding one entry per CDR3 protein. The sample carries about 190,000 distinct CDR3 sequences, over 25% recorded once. Findings and limits, study-wide: TRBV5-6, TRBV5-1 and TRBV20-1 belonged to a set of roughly 5 TRBV segments that were more frequent in patients than controls. Analysis by F measure revealed that same-batch samples clustered strongly together. Compared against controls, patients with multiple sclerosis displayed significantly lower normalized Chao1 diversity.

The material sequenced was blood. The clonotype originates from a girl younger than 18 with multiple sclerosis. The chain employs TRBV20-1 and TRBJ2-5; D uncertain. DNA of the CDR3: TGCAGTGCTATCCCCCCCGGTGAGACCCAGTACTTC. Its protein product is CSAIPPGETQYF.